This T cell receptor beta chain was observed in a study of blood T cell repertoires in COVID-19. Per the original data handling: Reference gene primer amplification gave nucleated cell count estimates. Generated by immunoSEQ multiplex PCR, the TCRdb table keeps only in-frame clones and is missing some. D and trimming come from the DNA, and the V and J calls and clone size come from that table. The sample has around 200,000 clones; 86% are singletons. With V trimmed by 4 bases and J by 8 bases, 7 bases remained unmatched. Germline CDR1 and CDR2: SGHTA and FQGNSA. The CDR3 contains 13 residues. Donors were grouped by their self-reported clinical history.

Material: PBMCs or T cells enriched from blood (not recorded which). This clonotype originated in a woman in her forties with acute COVID-19. The V gene is TRBV7-2, the J gene TRBJ1-2; TRBD1 matches at 7 bases. In DNA form, the CDR3 reads TGTGCCAGCAGCTCCAGAGGGGGCAGCGGCTACACCTTC. Protein sequence: CASSSRGGSGYTF.